Here is one TCR beta chain with its context. Its antigen is unidentified. These data come from a study of T cells expressing NK-cell markers. There are 11 residues in the CDR3. The germline V gene has CDR1 LGHDT and CDR2 YNNKEL (reference sequence). TCRdb re-called the 5' RACE reads; every CDR3 protein appears as one record, without DNA. Its table records roughly 5,400 distinct CDR3 sequences. General study findings and limits: Evidence did not settle whether expanded NKG2C+ T cell clones targeted HCMV.

V gene TRBV3-1 combines with J gene TRBJ2-1. The sequence was collected from a man aged 18 to 35 in good health. The sequencing input was blood T cells: a sorted CD56 or NKG2C T cell subset, CD4+ or CD8+ T cells, or bulk PBMC T cells (not recorded which). This chain's CDR3 is CASSQDNEQFF.